Following are 29 T cell receptor beta chains from one sample sequenced in a study of blood T cell repertoires in COVID-19. Assay: immunoSEQ multiplex PCR; the TCRdb copy retains only in-frame clones and omits some. This sample carries 70,000 or so clones, more than 80% of them seen once, and the ten largest clones take around 40%. Sequencing was performed on peripheral blood. The receptor set was obtained from a woman over 75 with active or convalescent COVID-19.

The sample holds one count of this clone. The chain links TRBV7-8 to TRBJ1-6; no clear D gene. CDR3 length: 16 residues. Germline CDR1 and CDR2: SGHVS and FQNEAQ. The germline V and J ends were trimmed by 4 bases and 1 base, with 11 bases remaining between them. CDR3 loop: CASSSQDFSYNSPLHF. As DNA, the CDR3 is TGTGCCAGCAGCTCCCAGGACTTTTCCTATAATTCACCCCTCCACTTT. The whole variable domain, filled in from reference TRBV7-8 and TRBJ1-6, reads GAGVSQSPRYKVAKRGQDVALRCDPISGHVSLFWYQQALGQGPEFLTYFQNEAQLDKSGLPSDRFFAERPEGSVSTLKIQRTQQEDSAVYLCASSSQDFSYNSPLHFGNGTRLTVT.

This clone was counted once. For the CDR3, the DNA is TGCGCCAGCAGTAATCGGCTTAGCCGGACAGATACGCAGTATTTT. Translated: CASSNRLSRTDTQYF. The J gene is TRBJ2-3, the V gene TRBV5-1; D is uncertain. V lost 5 bases and J 3 bases, leaving 16 bases between the germline ends. In germline, CDR1 is SGHRS, CDR2 YFSETQ. This CDR3 has 15 residues.

The chain links TRBV10-3 to TRBJ2-3; 14 bases map to TRBD2. The CDR3 consists of 16 residues. Germline CDR1 is ENHRY and CDR2 is SYGVKD. V dropped 6 bases and J dropped 2; count of bases not matched to a gene: 4. The CDR3 spells CAISPGLAGDTDTQYF. CDR3 coding DNA: TGTGCCATCAGCCCGGGACTAGCGGGGGACACAGATACGCAGTATTTT.

The CDR3 loop reads CASSPLTGQNYGYTF. The CDR3 DNA reads TGCGCCAGCAGCCCCCTTACAGGGCAAAACTATGGCTACACCTTC. The J gene is TRBJ1-2, the V gene TRBV5-1, with a weak D call TRBD1 (6 bases). The CDR3 is 15 amino acids. CDR1 is SGHRS and CDR2 is YFSETQ in the germline V gene. Trimming took 4 bases from V and 2 from J, leaving 15 bases between them.

This clone was observed a single time. The chain joins TRBV9 to TRBJ2-3; D not resolved. Per the germline V gene, CDR1 is SGDLS and CDR2 is YYNGEE. This CDR3 is 13 amino acids long. V dropped 2 bases and J dropped 6 bases, with 10 bases sitting between them. CDR3 protein: CASSVAQWDTQYF. CDR3 nucleotide sequence: TGTGCCAGCAGCGTGGCCCAGTGGGATACGCAGTATTTT.

V gene TRBV12-2 combines with J gene TRBJ2-7; the table calls TRBD2, which could not be checked here. TRBV12-2 is a pseudogene segment. The CDR3 runs 13 residues. CDR3 region: CASLRLADYEQYF. Written as DNA, the CDR3 is TGTGCAAGTCTGAGGCTAGCCGATTACGAGCAGTACTTC.

The V gene is TRBV6-5, the J gene TRBJ1-2, with D perhaps TRBD1 (6 bases). The CDR3 sequence is 12 residues long. V lost 10 bases and J lost 4, with 13 bases in between. Germline V gene data show CDR1 as MNHEY and CDR2 as SVGAGI. CDR3 DNA: TGTGCCACCTTACAGGGTCCCTATGGCTACACCTTC. This translates into CATLQGPYGYTF.

J is TRBJ1-6 and V is TRBV18; 7 bases are a match to TRBD1. The V gene's germline CDR1 is KGHSH and CDR2 LQKENI. The CDR3 consists of 21 residues. Trimming cost V 4 bases and J 0 bases; bases outside gene matches: 18. The CDR3 DNA is TGTGCCAGCTCACTATTAAGTCCACGGCCACAGGGGCACTCCTATAATTCACCCCTCCACTTT. Its translation is CASSLLSPRPQGHSYNSPLHF.

The chain joins TRBV2 to TRBJ1-1, with D unclear. The V end lost 8 bases, the J end lost 5 bases, and 12 bases lay between the germline ends. The CDR3 has 12 amino acids. CDR1 is SNHLY, CDR2 FYNNEI, per germline. CDR3 residues: CASSPMRTEAFF. In DNA form, the CDR3 reads TGTGCCAGCTCCCCTATGAGGACTGAAGCTTTCTTT.

The chain links TRBV2 to TRBJ1-6; D is ambiguous. Trimming took off 5 bases at V and 5 bases at J, with 10 bases between the two ends. CDR1 and CDR2 from the germline V gene are SNHLY and FYNNEI. CDR3 length equals 14 residues. The CDR3 sequence: CASSSGRNNSPLHF. CDR3 DNA sequence: TGTGCCAGCAGTAGCGGCAGAAATAATTCACCCCTCCACTTT.

The chain recombines TRBV5-1 with TRBJ2-3; 10 positions match TRBD2. The CDR3 loop spans 15 amino acids. The germline V gene encodes CDR1 SGHRS and CDR2 YFSETQ. With V trimmed by 2 bases and J by 0 bases, 0 bases remained unmatched. CDR3 region: CASSFSGGSTDTQYF. The CDR3 DNA is TGCGCCAGCAGCTTTAGCGGGGGGAGCACAGATACGCAGTATTTT.

The chain combines TRBV7-9 with TRBJ1-1; 9 nucleotides line up with TRBD1. The germline gives CDR1 SEHNR, CDR2 FQNEAQ (reference sequence). This CDR3 has 14 amino acids. The J segment lost 5 bases and the V segment lost 5 bases, leaving 6 bases of the junction unmatched. CDR3 in amino acids: CASSQNRGLTEAFF. CDR3 DNA sequence: TGTGCCAGCAGCCAGAACAGGGGGCTTACTGAAGCTTTCTTT.

The rearrangement uses TRBV28 and TRBJ1-5; 8 bases align to TRBD1. V lost 1 base, J lost 6 bases, and 11 bases stayed unmatched. This CDR3 comprises 17 residues. Germline values: CDR1 MDHEN, CDR2 SYDVKM. Written as DNA, the CDR3 is TGTGCCAGCAGTTTATATTATCGGGACAGGCGAAGTCAGCCCCAGCATTTT. It specifies CASSLYYRDRRSQPQHF.

V and J are TRBV4-3 and TRBJ2-3; the D is unclear. The V gene lost 0 bases and the J gene lost 7 bases, with 8 bases spanning the gap. Germline loops: CDR1 LGHNA, CDR2 YSLEER. The CDR3 has 13 residues. In DNA form, the CDR3 reads TGCGCCAGCAGCCAAGATGCGAGGTATACGCAGTATTTT. Its protein product is CASSQDARYTQYF.

On this clone: Since a much larger clone is just one base distant, this may be a read error. The same CDR3 can be traced to other DNA sequences in this sample. The genes are TRBV9 and TRBJ2-2, with TRBD2 matching 10 bases. There are 14 residues in the CDR3. The germline CDR1 and CDR2 sequences are SGDLS and YYNGEE. Here the CDR3 reads CARSGGDLRGELFF. The CDR3 nucleotides read TGTGCCCGCAGCGGGGGGGACTTACGCGGGGAGCTGTTTTTT.

This clone has only one observation. The V and J genes are TRBV6-5 and TRBJ1-1; 7 positions match TRBD1. Germline trimming cut 5 bases from V and 8 bases from J; bases unmatched to any gene: 8. There are 13 residues in the CDR3. In germline, CDR1 is MNHEY, CDR2 SVGAGI. The CDR3 DNA follows: TGTGCCAGCAGTCGCCCCGGGACAGAAGAAGCTTTCTTT. Amino acid sequence: CASSRPGTEEAFF.

CDR3 protein: CATSDIRASGGINTQYF. Written as DNA, the CDR3 is TGTGCCACCAGTGATATAAGGGCTAGCGGGGGCATAAATACGCAGTATTTT. This rearrangement joins TRBV24-1 to TRBJ2-3, with 10 bases matching TRBD2. V gave up 3 bases and J gave up 7 bases; unmatched junction bases: 12. The CDR3 loop spans 17 amino acids. The germline CDR1 and CDR2 sequences are KGHDR and SFDVKD.

The chain is built from TRBV5-8 and TRBJ1-4; TRBD1 agrees at 9 bases. V dropped 3 bases and J dropped 8; count of bases not matched to a gene: 8. Germline V lookup: CDR1 SGHTS, CDR2 YDEGEE. The CDR3 has 15 residues. The CDR3 region is CASSSLGQGGEKLFF. The CDR3 coding sequence is TGTGCCAGCAGCTCGCTGGGACAGGGCGGCGAAAAACTGTTTTTT. The full variable domain, rest sourced from reference TRBV5-8 and TRBJ1-4, is EAGVTQSPTHLIKTRGQQATLRCSPISGHTSVYWYQQALGLGLQFLLWYDEGEERNRGNFPPRFSGRQFPNYSSELNVNALELEDSALYLCASSSLGQGGEKLFFGSGTQLSVL.

This sequence joins TRBV2 and TRBJ2-2, with 8 bases aligning to TRBD1. Looked up from germline, CDR1 is SNHLY and CDR2 is FYNNEI. V shed 5 bases and J 3 bases; nucleotides not matched to a gene: 11. The CDR3 loop spans 17 amino acids. The CDR3, as DNA: TGTGCCAGCAGTCCTCCAGGGGGCTGGAGGTACACCGGGGAGCTGTTTTTT. Amino acids: CASSPPGGWRYTGELFF.

The chain joins TRBV7-2 to TRBJ1-2; 7 positions agree with TRBD1. This CDR3 is 13 amino acids long. V lost 3 bases and J lost 4; bases outside the gene matches: 2. Germline V gene lookup returns CDR1 SGHTA and CDR2 FQGNSA. CDR3 DNA sequence: TGTGCCAGCAGCTTTAGACAGGGCTATGGCTACACCTTC. Residues: CASSFRQGYGYTF.

This chain connects TRBV18 to TRBJ1-5, with D perhaps matching TRBD1 (5 bases). CDR1 is KGHSH, CDR2 LQKENI, per germline. The CDR3 loop spans 13 amino acids. Trimming stripped 3 bases from V and 3 bases from J, with 6 bases between. CDR3 coding DNA: TGTGCCAGCTCACCGGGACTCAATCAGCCCCAGCATTTT. Translation: CASSPGLNQPQHF.

This sequence joins TRBV24-1 and TRBJ1-2; 11 bases agree with TRBD1. Trimming at V came to 4 bases and at J to 7 bases, leaving 4 bases not matched to a gene. The CDR3 length is 14 residues. Germline values: CDR1 KGHDR, CDR2 SFDVKD. CDR3 in amino acids: CATSDGTGGSGYTF. CDR3 DNA: TGTGCCACCAGTGACGGGACAGGGGGGAGTGGCTACACCTTC.

This chain uses TRBV7-9 with TRBJ1-5; no firm D call. The germline V gene has CDR1 SEHNR and CDR2 FQNEAQ (reference sequence). The CDR3 spans 13 residues. Trimming took 2 bases from V and 6 from J, leaving 8 bases between them. CDR3 loop: CASSLLHSQPQHF. The CDR3 nucleotides are TGTGCCAGCAGCTTACTTCATAGTCAGCCCCAGCATTTT.

This clone appeared once. V gene TRBV5-8 combines with J gene TRBJ2-1, with D tentatively TRBD2 (5 bases). The CDR3 length is 16 residues. Germline CDR1 SGHTS, CDR2 YDEGEE. With 1 base removed from V and 2 bases from J, the gap between germline ends came to 13 bases. In DNA form, the CDR3 reads TGTGCCAGCAGCTTGTTCAGCGGCCCTACCTACAATGAGCAGTTCTTC. It encodes CASSLFSGPTYNEQFF.

This rearrangement joins TRBV2 to TRBJ2-5; D gene ambiguous. From germline, CDR1 is SNHLY and CDR2 FYNNEI. Trimming took 4 bases from V and 1 from J, leaving 13 bases between them. The CDR3 loop spans 15 amino acids. CDR3 DNA: TGTGCCAGCAGTGTAGCTGGCATGGCCCAAGAGACCCAGTACTTC. It encodes CASSVAGMAQETQYF.

The J gene is TRBJ2-5, the V gene TRBV30; a possible D gene is TRBD2 (5 bases). The V and J ends lost 7 bases and 3 bases respectively, with 12 bases between them. CDR1 is GTSNPN, CDR2 SVGIG, per germline (reference sequence). The length of the CDR3 is 12 residues. In DNA form, the CDR3 reads TGTGCCTACTCAGCCGGGGAAGAGACCCAGTACTTC. It is translated as CAYSAGEETQYF.

The chain couples TRBV6-6 to TRBJ1-2; possible D gene TRBD1, 6 bases. This CDR3 has 14 residues. CDR1 is MNHNY and CDR2 is SVGAGI in the germline V gene (reference sequence). V was cut by 4 bases and J by 3 bases, with 12 bases left in between. CDR3 sequence reads: CASSWQGNYYGYTF. The DNA of the CDR3 is TGTGCCAGCAGTTGGCAGGGGAACTACTATGGCTACACCTTC.

This chain uses TRBV7-9 with TRBJ1-2, with 10 positions matching TRBD1. The CDR3 loop spans 16 amino acids. Per the germline V gene, CDR1 is SEHNR and CDR2 is FQNEAQ (reference sequence). With V trimmed by 3 bases and J by 4 bases, 8 bases remained unmatched. The CDR3 reads CASSLEDRGFVYGYTF. Here the CDR3 DNA reads TGTGCCAGCAGCTTGGAGGACAGGGGGTTTGTCTATGGCTACACCTTC. The entire variable domain, with the rest obtained from reference TRBV7-9 and TRBJ1-2, is as follows: DTGVSQNPRHKITKRGQNVTFRCDPISEHNRLYWYRQTLGQGPEFLTYFQNEAQLEKSRLLSDRFSAERPKGSFSTLEIQRTEQGDSAMYLCASSLEDRGFVYGYTFGSGTRLTVV.

This sequence joins TRBV4-3 and TRBJ1-5; 7 bases agree with TRBD1. The CDR3 runs to 16 residues. The trim removed 0 bases at V and 4 bases at J, leaving 6 bases unmatched. In germline, CDR1 is LGHNA, CDR2 YSLEER. CDR3 bases: TGCGCCAGCAGCCAAGAAGGTTCAGGGGGGAATCAGCCCCAGCATTTT. This sequence encodes CASSQEGSGGNQPQHF.